This TCR beta chain emerged from a study of OX40 agonist ivuxolimab in advanced cancers. As for the study in general: Aged about 23 to 90 with a mean of 60 years, they were around 85% male. Notes on the study in general: At 0.1 to 3.0 mg/kg, clonal expansion of CD4+ and CD8+ blood T cells had occurred by week 6.

TCRdb's table, derived via immunoSEQ multiplex PCR, lists solely in-frame clones and lacks some. The sample has fewer than 25,000 clones, under 90% seen once. Per the germline V gene, CDR1 is SEHNR and CDR2 is FQNEAQ (reference sequence). This CDR3 contains 16 residues. V lost 4 bases to trimming and J lost 2 bases; unmatched junction nucleotides: 8. In the case of this clone: The antigen remains undetermined.

This specimen was CD4+ or CD8+ T cells sorted from blood, taken in a trial of the OX40 agonist ivuxolimab. The V and J genes are TRBV7-9 and TRBJ2-7; 10 nucleotides match TRBD1. This TCR derives from an adult with an advanced solid tumor such as melanoma, head and neck, liver or kidney cancer. Here the CDR3 DNA reads TGTGCCAGCAGCTCGATAGGACAGGGGGTAGCCTACGAGCAGTACTTC. This codes for CASSSIGQGVAYEQYF.